This T cell receptor (beta chain) was profiled in a study of T-cell memory formation after mild COVID-19 (dated by TCRdb to the early 2020s). At the level of the whole study: Most TCR sequence clusters were specific to one of the two donors. The cohort comprised two young, previously healthy adult volunteers, one female and one male. T-cell clones expanding and contracting after mild COVID-19 in a couple of donors were tracked by longitudinal TCRalpha and TCRbeta repertoire sequencing.

Many counts were recorded for this clonotype. What antigen it recognizes has not been identified. Base qualities are missing; no much larger clone stands one base away. Instrument on record: Illumina NovaSeq 6000. TCRalpha and TCRbeta cDNA libraries were built by 5'RACE with constant-segment primers, adding sample barcodes and unique molecular identifiers. RNA was extracted from every sample with Trizol reagent. Amplification of the libraries took two PCR steps, and the second step added a second sample barcode plus Illumina TruSeq adapters. Sequencing of libraries was performed on an Illumina NovaSeq with 2 x 150 bp paired-end reads. The original pipeline was this. Reads were demultiplexed and collapsed into UMI-guided consensus sequences with migec v1.2.7. Using mixcr v2.1.11, the UMI consensuses were aligned to TRA and TRB V and J templates and assembled into clonotypes. A clonotype was counted as expanded or contracted only when both edgeR and NoisET called the clonotype significant, with the noise models trained on biological replicates. For edgeR calls, the thresholds were a false discovery rate-adjusted p below 0.01 and a log2 fold-change of 1. As an exploratory analysis of dynamics, PCA with hierarchical clustering was applied to max-normalized trajectories of the 1000 most abundant clonotypes. Separately sequenced CD4+ and CD8+ repertoires were used to assign the CD4 or CD8 phenotype of responding clones. The raw public data were reprocessed by TCRdb itself: fastp quality trimming at Q25, MiXCR clonotype calling, in-frame beta chains only. Each CDR3 protein appears once, grouped with its most common genes and DNA. What appears here as the V and J calls and clone size reflects TCRdb's work, not the paper's. The sample has approximately 580,000 distinct CDR3 sequences on record, roughly 20% of them singletons. Jointly, the top ten make up 9.5% to 15% of the sample.

Study-wide findings and limitations: Contracting CD4+ clones were found mainly in CM and EM memory subsets, while CD8+ clones were enriched in EMRA. Clones contracting from day 15 to 85 had balanced CD4/CD8 phenotypes, while a second wave expanding from day 15 to 37 was biased towards CD4+. Only two mild cases were covered in the study, and larger cohorts including severe cases with pre-infection samples were considered necessary. Whether the second-wave clones peaking on day 37 were SARS-CoV-2 specific was not confirmed. Some responding clones were detected in pre-infection memory, which suggested that pre-existing cross-reactive memory T cells had joined the SARS-CoV-2 response.

Deletion took 0 bases off V and 0 bases off J, with a span of 6 bases between the germline ends. The cysteine opens and the phenylalanine closes a CDR3 of 15 amino acids. Only CDR3 DNA is held: 45 bases, read in frame from base 1. From a lookup of the germline V gene, CDR1 and CDR2 are SGHRS and YFSETQ. Ficoll-Paque density gradient centrifugation was the method used to isolate PBMCs. The TCR was taken from an adult woman who had mild COVID-19 (a few samples of this study predate the infection). The sample titles of this study are shuffled in the database, so cell type and time point are left out; the donor was told from shared clones. The chain uses TRBV5-1 and TRBJ2-2; the D gene is unclear. What was sequenced was PBMCs or a T cell subset sorted from them (not recorded which). The DNA sequence is as follows: TGCGCCAGCAGCTTGGGATCTCCGAACACCGGGGAGCTGTTTTTT. Translated, it reads CASSLGSPNTGELFF.